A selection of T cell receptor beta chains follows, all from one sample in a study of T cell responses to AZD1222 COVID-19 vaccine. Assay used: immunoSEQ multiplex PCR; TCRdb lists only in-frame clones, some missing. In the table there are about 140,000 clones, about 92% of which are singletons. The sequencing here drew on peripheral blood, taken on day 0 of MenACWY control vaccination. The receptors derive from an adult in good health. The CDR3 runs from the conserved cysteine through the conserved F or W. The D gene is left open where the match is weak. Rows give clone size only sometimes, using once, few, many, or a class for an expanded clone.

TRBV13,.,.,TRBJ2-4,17,CASSPDRGGVGKNIQYF,TGTGCCAGCAGCCCGGACCGAGGCGGGGTAGGCAAAAACATTCAGTACTTC
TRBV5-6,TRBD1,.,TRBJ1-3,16,CASSPWTGEGRNTIYF,TGTGCCAGCAGCCCGTGGACAGGGGAGGGTAGAAACACCATATATTTT
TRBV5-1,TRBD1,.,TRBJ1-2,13,CASSLGTGGGYTF,TGCGCCAGCAGCCTAGGGACAGGCGGTGGCTACACCTTC
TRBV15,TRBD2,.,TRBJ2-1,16,CATSRDRGSAGGEQFF,TGTGCCACCAGCAGAGATCGGGGCTCGGCGGGGGGCGAGCAGTTCTTC
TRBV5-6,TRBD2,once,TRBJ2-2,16,CASSLGLAGPPGELFF,TGTGCCAGCAGCTTGGGGCTAGCGGGACCCCCCGGGGAGCTGTTTTTT
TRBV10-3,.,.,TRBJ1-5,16,CATSNSGGSQGGPQHF,TGTGCCACCTCAAACTCGGGGGGCAGCCAGGGAGGGCCCCAGCATTTT
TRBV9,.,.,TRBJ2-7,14,CASSPSGQIYEQYF,TGTGCCAGCAGCCCTTCGGGACAAATATACGAGCAGTACTTC
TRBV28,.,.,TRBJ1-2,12,CASYPGTGRYTF,TGTGCCAGCTACCCCGGGACCGGCCGCTACACCTTC
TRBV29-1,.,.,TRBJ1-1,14,CSVASRVTNTEAFF,TGCAGCGTTGCGTCCAGGGTGACGAACACTGAAGCTTTCTTT
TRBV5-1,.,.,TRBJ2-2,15,CASSPIQGNTGELFF,TGCGCCAGCAGCCCCATACAGGGGAACACCGGGGAGCTGTTTTTT
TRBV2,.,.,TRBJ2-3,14,CASVRDSPHDTQYF,TGTGCCAGCGTCCGAGACTCCCCTCATGATACGCAGTATTTT
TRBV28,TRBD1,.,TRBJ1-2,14,CASSPRTGLGGYTF,TGTGCCAGCAGTCCCAGGACAGGGCTGGGTGGCTACACCTTC
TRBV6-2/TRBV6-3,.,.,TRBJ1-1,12,CASSYSVREAFF,TGTGCCAGCAGTTACTCGGTCCGTGAAGCTTTCTTT
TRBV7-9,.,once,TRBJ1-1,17,CASSLGFWGKPDTEAFF,TGTGCCAGCAGCTTAGGATTTTGGGGGAAACCGGACACTGAAGCTTTCTTT
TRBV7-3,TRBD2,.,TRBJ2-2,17,CASSPTRLAGNTGELFF,TGTGCCAGCAGCCCCACCCGACTAGCGGGTAACACCGGGGAGCTGTTTTTT
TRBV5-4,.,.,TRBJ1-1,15,CASSPRGRGNTEAFF,TGTGCCAGCAGCCCCCGGGGGAGGGGGAACACTGAAGCTTTCTTT
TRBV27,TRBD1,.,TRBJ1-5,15,CASRTGTGGDQPQHF,TGTGCCAGCAGAACCGGGACAGGGGGCGATCAGCCCCAGCATTTT
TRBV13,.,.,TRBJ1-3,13,CASSPRSRNTIYF,TGTGCCAGCAGCCCCCGTTCCCGAAACACCATATATTTT
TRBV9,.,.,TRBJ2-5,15,CASSVGATYQETQYF,TGTGCCAGCAGCGTCGGGGCCACCTACCAAGAGACCCAGTACTTC
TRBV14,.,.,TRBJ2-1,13,CASSQVRLFGQFF,TGTGCCAGCAGCCAAGTCCGCCTTTTCGGGCAGTTCTTC
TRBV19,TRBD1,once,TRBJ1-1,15,CASSIRWDRLAEAFF,TGTGCCAGTAGTATTCGATGGGACAGGCTCGCTGAAGCTTTCTTT
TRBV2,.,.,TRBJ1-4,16,CASSDRSVGTNEKLFF,TGTGCCAGCAGTGACCGGAGTGTTGGAACTAATGAAAAACTGTTTTTT
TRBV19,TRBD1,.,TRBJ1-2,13,CASGQGRGYGYTF,TGTGCCAGTGGACAGGGGCGGGGATATGGCTACACCTTC
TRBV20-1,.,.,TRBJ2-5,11,CSASYQETQYF,TGCAGTGCTTCATACCAAGAGACCCAGTACTTC
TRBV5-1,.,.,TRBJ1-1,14,CASSSYNRDTEAFF,TGCGCCAGCAGCTCATATAACCGGGACACTGAAGCTTTCTTT
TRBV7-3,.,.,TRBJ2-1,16,CASSLTPGVSYNEQFF,TGTGCCAGCAGCTTAACGCCCGGGGTGTCCTACAATGAGCAGTTCTTC
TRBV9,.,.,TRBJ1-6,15,CASSVDQETYSPLHF,TGTGCCAGCAGCGTAGATCAGGAGACTTATTCACCCCTCCACTTT
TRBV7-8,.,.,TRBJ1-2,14,CASSFGHMRYGYTF,TGTGCCAGCAGCTTCGGACACATGCGCTATGGCTACACCTTC
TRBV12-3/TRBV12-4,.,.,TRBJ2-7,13,CASSLVGTYEQYF,TGTGCCAGCAGTTTAGTGGGGACCTACGAGCAGTACTTC
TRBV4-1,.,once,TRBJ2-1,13,CASSQVGGNEQFF,TGCGCCAGCAGCCAGGTGGGGGGCAATGAGCAGTTCTTC
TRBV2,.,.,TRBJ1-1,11,CAGIEYTEAFF,TGTGCCGGCATTGAGTACACTGAAGCTTTCTTT
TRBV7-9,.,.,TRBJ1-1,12,CASSLGGLGAFF,TGTGCCAGCAGCTTAGGTGGGCTGGGAGCTTTCTTT
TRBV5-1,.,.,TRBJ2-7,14,CASSSAGSIYEQYF,TGCGCCAGCAGTTCGGCAGGGTCGATCTACGAGCAGTACTTC
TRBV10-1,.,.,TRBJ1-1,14,CASSESSWNTEAFF,TGCGCCAGCAGTGAAAGCAGCTGGAACACTGAAGCTTTCTTT
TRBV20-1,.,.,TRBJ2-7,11,CSIFRIYEQYF,TGCAGCATCTTTCGGATATACGAGCAGTACTTC
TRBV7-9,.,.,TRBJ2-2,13,CASSHNTHGELFF,TGTGCCAGCAGCCACAATACACACGGGGAGCTGTTTTTT
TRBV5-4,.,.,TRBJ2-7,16,CASSLDPGGVNYEQYF,TGTGCCAGCAGCTTGGACCCTGGCGGGGTGAACTACGAGCAGTACTTC
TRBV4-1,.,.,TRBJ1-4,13,CASSQDREVKLFF,TGCGCCAGCAGCCAAGATCGAGAGGTAAAACTGTTTTTT